This T cell receptor beta chain came from a study of T cells after yellow fever vaccination. Study details: Fractions low in cell number were prepared with SMART-Seq v4 Ultra Low Input.

This clonotype was observed a handful of times. The antigen is not known. Template switching with 5'RACE generated the TCR cDNA and added a universal primer site and UMIs. TCRdb reprocessed the 5' RACE reads with MiXCR, giving one entry per CDR3 protein. The repertoire holds about 630,000 distinct CDR3 sequences, about 12% seen once, with 15% in the top ten. Study-level points and caveats: Boosting was followed by the reappearance of most primary-vaccination clones (just under 97% CD4, about 90% CD8). In FACS-sorted repertoires, abundant clonotypes from the bulk population could appear as contaminants.

Trimming stripped 7 bases from V and 7 bases from J, with 19 bases between. This CDR3 spans 14 amino acids. CDR1 SNHLY and CDR2 FYNNEI come from the germline V gene. Sample: PBMCs, taken on the day of the yellow fever booster vaccination. The source is a man between 25 and 39 years old who received the YFV17D yellow fever vaccine. The chain links TRBV2 to TRBJ1-2, with D possibly matching TRBD1 (5 bases). CDR3 DNA sequence: TGTGCCAGCACCCTGGACGGACCCGGGGCTGGCTACACCTTC. Residues: CASTLDGPGAGYTF.